This is a list of T cell receptor beta chains from one sample in a study of Ad26.COV2.S vaccination and SARS-CoV-2 variants. Data came from immunoSEQ multiplex PCR; TCRdb stores just in-frame clones and leaves some out. The sample holds fewer than 500,000 clones, 89% seen once. Sequenced here: peripheral blood, sampled in a trial of Ad26.COV2.S vaccine versus placebo. The receptors were sampled from a person between 18 and 60 years old who received the Ad26.COV2.S COVID-19 vaccine or a placebo. Both conserved end residues are part of each CDR3. Fields, in order: J gene, clone size, D gene, V gene, CDR3 DNA, CDR3 protein. The D gene is left open where the match is weak. Rows may omit the clone size; those that give it use once, few, many or a size class.

J: TRBJ2-3
size: .
D: TRBD1
V: TRBV11-3
DNA: TGTGCCAGCAGCCCCGGGACAGCCGAAGCCTACACAGATACGCAGTATTTT
CDR3: CASSPGTAEAYTDTQYF

J: TRBJ2-1
size: .
D: TRBD2
V: TRBV18
DNA: TGTGCCAGCTCACGCCAGACTAGCGGGTCCTACAATGAGCAGTTCTTC
CDR3: CASSRQTSGSYNEQFF

J: TRBJ1-2
size: .
D: .
V: TRBV4-1
DNA: TGCGCCAGCAAACCCTTACCGACGAGAGACTTTAACTATGGCTACACCTTC
CDR3: CASKPLPTRDFNYGYTF

J: TRBJ1-5
size: once
D: .
V: TRBV21-1
DNA: TGTGCCAGCAGCAAAGAAGGGAATGACGACAGGGAATATAGCAATCAGCCCCAGCATTTT
CDR3: CASSKEGNDDREYSNQPQHF

J: TRBJ2-3
size: .
D: TRBD2
V: TRBV7-9
DNA: TGTGCCAGCAGCTTAGCGTCGGGGGGAGCAGATACGCAGTATTTT
CDR3: CASSLASGGADTQYF

J: TRBJ1-6
size: .
D: .
V: TRBV29-1
DNA: TGCAGCGTGGCACAGGGTCCGGAGGGTTCACCCCTCCACTTT
CDR3: CSVAQGPEGSPLHF

J: TRBJ1-1
size: .
D: .
V: TRBV20-1
DNA: TGCAGTGCTAGTCGAAGGGGCAGGGGATGGGCTTTCTTT
CDR3: CSASRRGRGWAFF

J: TRBJ2-1
size: .
D: TRBD2
V: TRBV24-1
DNA: TGTGCCACCAGTGACAATAGCGGGGGGGCCTTTTATGGGCAGTTCTTC
CDR3: CATSDNSGGAFYGQFF

J: TRBJ2-5
size: .
D: .
V: TRBV6-6
DNA: TGTGCCAGCAGATCACAGGGTAGAGAGACCCAGTACTTC
CDR3: CASRSQGRETQYF

J: TRBJ2-1
size: once
D: TRBD2
V: TRBV30
DNA: TGTGCCTGGAGTGGGAGAGCGGGAGGAGCCTACAATGAGCAGTTCTTC
CDR3: CAWSGRAGGAYNEQFF

J: TRBJ2-1
size: .
D: .
V: TRBV5-1
DNA: TGCGCCAGCAGCTTGGGGGACACCTCAGGGTCCTACAATGAGCAGTTCTTC
CDR3: CASSLGDTSGSYNEQFF

J: TRBJ2-5
size: .
D: .
V: TRBV18
DNA: TGTGCCAGCTTCACAGGGCGGCAAGAGACCCAGTACTTC
CDR3: CASFTGRQETQYF

J: TRBJ2-5
size: .
D: TRBD2
V: TRBV18
DNA: TGTGCCAGCTCACCGACCCTAGCGGGAGCTGGAGAGACCCAGTACTTC
CDR3: CASSPTLAGAGETQYF

J: TRBJ2-7
size: .
D: TRBD2
V: TRBV27
DNA: TGTGCCAGCAGTTCAAAGGCTAGCGGGGGCCAAATCTACGAGCAGTACTTC
CDR3: CASSSKASGGQIYEQYF

J: TRBJ1-2
size: once
D: .
V: TRBV7-2
DNA: TGTGCCAGCAGCTTAGGTCTCCGGTCGGCCTATGGCTACACCTTC
CDR3: CASSLGLRSAYGYTF

J: TRBJ1-2
size: .
D: .
V: TRBV10-1
DNA: TGCGCCAGCAGTGATCGGGGAGATGGCTACACCTTC
CDR3: CASSDRGDGYTF

J: TRBJ1-5
size: .
D: .
V: TRBV5-6
DNA: TGTGCCAGCAGCTTGGCCCCCAGGGATGTTAATCAGCCCCAGCATTTT
CDR3: CASSLAPRDVNQPQHF

J: TRBJ1-5
size: .
D: TRBD1
V: TRBV27
DNA: TGTGCCAGCAGTTCCTCCGGGACAGGGGTACTAAATAGCAATCAGCCCCAGCATTTT
CDR3: CASSSSGTGVLNSNQPQHF

J: TRBJ2-1
size: .
D: .
V: TRBV11-3
DNA: TGTGCCAGCAGTGCGGACTCGAGCGACAATGAGCAGTTCTTC
CDR3: CASSADSSDNEQFF

J: TRBJ2-3
size: .
D: TRBD1
V: TRBV5-4
DNA: TGTGCCAGCAGCTATGGGGACAGGGGAATCACAGATACGCAGTATTTT
CDR3: CASSYGDRGITDTQYF

J: TRBJ1-2
size: .
D: .
V: TRBV7-9
DNA: TGTGCCAGCAGCTTAGGCCGCTATGGCTACACCTTC
CDR3: CASSLGRYGYTF

J: TRBJ2-1
size: .
D: TRBD1
V: TRBV7-2
DNA: TGTGCCAGCAGCTTCCAGGGGGCCGATGAGCAGTTCTTC
CDR3: CASSFQGADEQFF

J: TRBJ1-1
size: .
D: TRBD1
V: TRBV10-3
DNA: TGTGCCATCAGTGAGCTGACAGGGGATGCCACTGAAGCTTTCTTT
CDR3: CAISELTGDATEAFF

J: TRBJ2-7
size: .
D: TRBD2
V: TRBV7-2
DNA: TGTGCCAGCAGCTTAAGGCCAGCGGGGGACGAGCAGTACTTC
CDR3: CASSLRPAGDEQYF

J: TRBJ1-4
size: .
D: .
V: TRBV18
DNA: TGTGCCAGCTCACCGGGTAATGAGGGTGAAAAACTGTTTTTT
CDR3: CASSPGNEGEKLFF

J: TRBJ2-5
size: .
D: TRBD2
V: TRBV6-1
DNA: TGTGCCAGCAGTGATTTGGTACTTGGCGGGAGTCGGGAGACCCAGTACTTC
CDR3: CASSDLVLGGSRETQYF

J: TRBJ2-1
size: .
D: .
V: TRBV6-6
DNA: TGTGCCAGCAGTCGCCCCTTCGGAGCGGGCCTCTACAATGAGCAGTTCTTC
CDR3: CASSRPFGAGLYNEQFF

J: TRBJ1-5
size: .
D: .
V: TRBV2
DNA: TGTGCCAGCAAAACCGGGCCTGATCAGCCCCAGCATTTT
CDR3: CASKTGPDQPQHF

J: TRBJ2-1
size: .
D: .
V: TRBV10-3
DNA: TGTGCCACCGGGGGGGCAGGGGGCTACAATGAGCAGTTCTTC
CDR3: CATGGAGGYNEQFF